This T cell receptor beta chain came from a study of T-cell memory formation after mild COVID-19. Study overall: Across donors, TCR clusters were largely donor specific.

V lost 0 bases and J 0 bases, leaving 14 bases between the germline ends. This CDR3 is 17 amino acids long. Germline V gene sequence: CDR1 SGHDT, CDR2 YYEEEE. The study's findings and limits: Clones that shrank (day 15 to 85) were balanced CD4/CD8, whereas later expanders leaned CD4+.

TCRdb used MiXCR to reprocess the 5' RACE reads, holding one entry per CDR3 protein. The sample includes hundreds of thousands of distinct CDR3 sequences, about a fifth of them seen just once. This clonotype has only one observation. What it binds is unknown. The origin of this receptor is an adult woman who had mild COVID-19 (a few samples of this study predate the infection). Cell type and time point are not known. The chain combines TRBV5-6 with TRBJ2-3, with D possibly being TRBD2 (5 bases). The sequenced sample was PBMCs or a T cell subset sorted from them (not recorded which). As DNA, the CDR3 is TGTGCCAGCAGCTTGGGGTTCCTAGCCGCTAGCACAGATACGCAGTATTTT. The encoded protein is CASSLGFLAASTDTQYF.